This paragraph covers one T cell receptor (beta chain) sequence. The antigen remains unidentified. In germline, CDR1 is MNHNS, CDR2 SASEGT. The length of the CDR3 is 13 residues. The V gene lost 10 bases and the J gene lost 8 bases, with 15 bases spanning the gap. Primers: 60 Vbeta forward and 13 Jbeta reverse. Here immunoSEQ multiplex PCR was the method, and the copy in TCRdb shows in-frame clones only, minus some. The repertoire consists of roughly 110,000 clones, with 65% to 85% occurring once and the leading ten covering approximately 2.2%. This sample stems from a study of cytomegalovirus exposure and HLA in healthy donors. About the study: An early data release held around 80 million unique TCRs from HLA-typed donors.

Regarding the study as a whole: Accurate prediction of most subjects' HLA-A and HLA-B alleles from TCR beta sequences was reported.

This sequence was found in a young man in good health and CMV-seronegative. The sequenced material came from PBMCs. The rearrangement uses TRBV6-1 and TRBJ2-6; D possibly corresponds to TRBD2 (6 bases). CDR3 protein: CAILWRDSNVLTF. In DNA form, the CDR3 reads TGTGCCATCCTGTGGAGGGACTCCAACGTCCTGACTTTC.